This is a list of T cell receptor beta chains from one sample in a study of human T cells and chemical hapten exposure. TCRdb recomputed calls from the 5' RACE reads with MiXCR, one row per CDR3 protein. The table shows under 85,000 distinct CDR3 sequences, with 7% to 8% occurring only once. The receptors here all came from a male donor in good health. Each CDR3 is given with its conserved first and last residue. Some rows have no size entry. The others give once, few or many, or a class for an expanded clone.

v_gene	abundance	j_gene	CDR3aa
TRBV6-2/TRBV6-3	many	TRBJ2-7	CASSYLAGDFSYEQYF
TRBV20-1	few	TRBJ1-1	CSAGPDRTEAFF
TRBV6-1	many	TRBJ1-1	CASRPFQVPEAFF
TRBV5-1	once	TRBJ2-3	CASSLAAGGLTDTQYF
TRBV12-3/TRBV12-4	few	TRBJ2-7	CASSRQGQTYEQYF
TRBV6-6	NA	TRBJ1-1	CASSSHRDRNTEAFF
TRBV6-1	many	TRBJ2-6	CASSQGDSGANVLTF
TRBV4-2	many	TRBJ2-1	CASSQAWTVYTYNEQFF
TRBV6-2/TRBV6-3	few	TRBJ2-1	CASSPQDNEQFF
TRBV29-1	NA	TRBJ1-1	CSVDRNTEAFF
TRBV6-5	many	TRBJ2-5	CASSYSPGPQETQYF
TRBV20-1	NA	TRBJ1-2	CSARGPEDYGYTF
TRBV18	few	TRBJ2-3	CASSLPRTSGGTDTQYF
TRBV5-1	many	TRBJ2-7	CASSEPGTGSYEQYF
TRBV27	many	TRBJ2-7	CASSAGDFPYEQYF
TRBV2	many	TRBJ1-2	CASSEQNRANGYTF
TRBV29-1	many	TRBJ2-5	CSVEPPGWETQYF
TRBV5-1	few	TRBJ2-5	CASSLGTANQETQYF
TRBV28	many	TRBJ1-1	CASTRRDTEAFF
TRBV7-3	few	TRBJ2-3	CASSLYGGYDTDTQYF
TRBV12-3/TRBV12-4	few	TRBJ1-6	CASSLDRGNSPLHF
TRBV2	NA	TRBJ1-5	CASSPLLTGSVNQPQHF
TRBV29-1	few	TRBJ2-1	CSVEGPQGVYEQFF
TRBV27	few	TRBJ1-4	CASSLKQGGEKLFF
TRBV23-1	NA	TRBJ1-1	CASSQFCSNTEAFF
TRBV29-1	few	TRBJ1-1	CSVEAVLQGAFF
TRBV20-1	many	TRBJ2-7	CSARDLNGGAYEQYF
TRBV6-2/TRBV6-3	few	TRBJ2-2	CASSYGPALPGELFF
TRBV20-1	NA	TRBJ2-7	CSATPYGPYEQYF
TRBV6-5	few	TRBJ2-3	CASSYSREGLSDTQYF
TRBV5-1	few	TRBJ2-1	CASSLVRTPDNEQFF
TRBV6-2/TRBV6-3	few	TRBJ2-3	CASAASGADTQYF
TRBV25-1	NA	TRBJ1-4	CASSDLTARGTHNEKLFF
TRBV6-5	many	TRBJ1-1	CASSSVNTEAFF
TRBV5-1	NA	TRBJ1-1	CASSWGQGGTEAFF
TRBV3-1	NA	TRBJ1-1	CASGSGGSPNTEAFF
TRBV6-2/TRBV6-3	many	TRBJ2-1	CASSKGSNEQFF
TRBV2	few	TRBJ2-5	CASSLEIGQETQYF
TRBV6-6	many	TRBJ2-7	CASTLGGRRDEQYF
TRBV9	few	TRBJ2-5	CASSADLTSGTKTQYF
TRBV6-1	many	TRBJ2-7	CASSDMRGYEQYF
TRBV10-3	NA	TRBJ2-6	CAIRMDRGDDCGANVLTF
TRBV7-9	NA	TRBJ2-7	CASSLAEGATYEQYF
TRBV2	many	TRBJ1-4	CASSEADRGQEKLFF
TRBV10-1	few	TRBJ2-7	CASSGPGFRSGTYEQYF
TRBV7-9	few	TRBJ2-7	CASSPRRREQYF
TRBV12-3/TRBV12-4	NA	TRBJ1-5	CASSPARNQPQHF
TRBV11-2	many	TRBJ2-7	CASSLADSLAYEQYF
TRBV5-1	NA	TRBJ1-1	CASSSVWGTEAFF
TRBV29-1	many	TRBJ2-3	CSVERGTGTDTQYF
TRBV15	NA	TRBJ2-3	CATSRDVRDTQYF
TRBV12-5	NA	TRBJ2-1	CASSSGSINEQFF
TRBV9	many	TRBJ2-6	CASSVAGSGANVLTF
TRBV4-2	NA	TRBJ2-7	CASSHVIGGTGAPYFYEQYF
TRBV19	many	TRBJ1-5	CASTGKFNSNQPQHF